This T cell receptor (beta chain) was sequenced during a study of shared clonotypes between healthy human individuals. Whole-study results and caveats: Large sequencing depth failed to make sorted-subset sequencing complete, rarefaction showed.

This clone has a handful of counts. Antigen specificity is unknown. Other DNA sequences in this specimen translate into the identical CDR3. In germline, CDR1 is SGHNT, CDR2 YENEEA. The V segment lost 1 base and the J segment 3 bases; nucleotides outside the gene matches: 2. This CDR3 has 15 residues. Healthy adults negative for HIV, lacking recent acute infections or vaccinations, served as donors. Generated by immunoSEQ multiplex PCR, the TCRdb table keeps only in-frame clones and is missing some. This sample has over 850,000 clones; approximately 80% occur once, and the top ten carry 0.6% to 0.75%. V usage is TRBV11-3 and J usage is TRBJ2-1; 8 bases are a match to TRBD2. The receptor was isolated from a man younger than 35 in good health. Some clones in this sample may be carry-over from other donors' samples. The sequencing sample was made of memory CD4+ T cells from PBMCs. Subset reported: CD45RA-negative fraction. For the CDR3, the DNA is TGTGCCAGCAGCTTAGGGCGGGGGGACTACAATGAGCAGTTCTTC. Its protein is CASSLGRGDYNEQFF.